A single sample is the source of the 14 T cell receptor beta chains below, sequenced in a study of shared clonotypes between healthy human individuals. TCRdb's copy holds only in-frame clones and misses some; the assay was immunoSEQ multiplex PCR. The sample yields 2 million to 2.5 million clones, approximately 94% seen once. Material: naive CD4+ T cells sorted from blood. Subset given: CD45RA+ positively selected. The receptors originated from a young man in good health.

The J gene is TRBJ1-5, the V gene TRBV7-9; D gene uncertain. V lost 5 bases and J 1 base, leaving 12 bases between the germline ends. CDR3 length: 15 amino acids. Germline V gene sequence: CDR1 SEHNR, CDR2 FQNEAQ (reference sequence). CDR3 loop: CASSLSGGSNQPQHF. In DNA form, the CDR3 reads TGTGCCAGCAGCCTATCGGGCGGCAGCAATCAGCCCCAGCATTTT.

Of note for this clone: Different DNA sequences within this sample yield the same CDR3. The V call is TRBV30, the J call TRBJ1-6; unclear D gene. Per germline, CDR1 GTSNPN and CDR2 SVGIG (reference sequence). Trimming removed 5 bases at V and 1 base at J, with 3 bases between. This CDR3 is 12 amino acids long. The CDR3 reads CAWSSYNSPLHF. The CDR3, as DNA: TGTGCCTGGTCGTCCTATAATTCACCCCTCCACTTT.

This chain links TRBV30 with TRBJ2-7; D is uncertain. The germline V and J ends were trimmed by 3 bases and 6 bases, with 15 bases remaining between them. Germline loops: CDR1 GTSNPN, CDR2 SVGIG (reference sequence). The CDR3 has 13 amino acids. Here the CDR3 reads CAWRKTLSSEQYF. As DNA, the CDR3 is TGTGCCTGGAGGAAAACGCTGTCAAGCGAGCAGTACTTC. Supplemented by reference TRBV30 and TRBJ2-7, the full variable domain reads SQTIHQWPATLVQPVGSPLSLECTVEGTSNPNLYWYRQAAGRGLQLLFYSVGIGQISSEVPQNLSASRPQDRQFILSSKKLLLSDSGFYLCAWRKTLSSEQYFGPGTRLTVT.

This clone was recorded once. The gene calls are TRBV9 and TRBJ2-1; 7 bases are shared with TRBD1. There are 14 residues in the CDR3. Germline CDR1 is SGDLS and CDR2 is YYNGEE. V lost 0 bases, J lost 6 bases, and 3 bases stayed unmatched. The CDR3: CASSVEPGGNEQFF. DNA for the CDR3: TGTGCCAGCAGCGTAGAGCCAGGGGGCAATGAGCAGTTCTTC. The variable domain in full, completed from reference TRBV9 and TRBJ2-1, reads DSGVTQTPKHLITATGQRVTLRCSPRSGDLSVYWYQQSLDQGLQFLIQYYNGEERAKGNILERFSAQQFPDLHSELNLSSLELGDSALYFCASSVEPGGNEQFFGPGTRLTVL.

The V and J genes are TRBV19 and TRBJ1-5; D remains ambiguous. V lost 7 bases to trimming and J lost 2 bases, with 12 bases between them. CDR3 length equals 14 residues. Germline assignment: CDR1 LNHDA and CDR2 SQIVND (reference sequence). The chain's CDR3 is CASTNPAGNQPQHF. DNA for the CDR3: TGTGCCAGTACCAACCCGGCGGGCAATCAGCCCCAGCATTTT.

This chain links TRBV27 with TRBJ1-2; 7 positions match TRBD1. V lost 0 bases and J lost 4; bases outside the gene matches: 5. This CDR3 comprises 15 residues. Germline values: CDR1 MNHEY, CDR2 SMNVEV (reference sequence). The CDR3 loop reads CASSLSVQGTYGYTF. Here the CDR3 DNA reads TGTGCCAGCAGTTTATCGGTACAGGGGACCTATGGCTACACCTTC.

This clone was observed once. The genes are TRBV2 and TRBJ2-7, with D maybe TRBD1 (5 bases). The CDR3 has 12 amino acids. Trimming stripped 8 bases from V and 2 bases from J, with 10 bases between. Germline V gives CDR1 SNHLY, CDR2 FYNNEI. The CDR3 DNA is TGTGCCAGCCAGGGCGAACCCTACGAGCAGTACTTC. Amino acid sequence: CASQGEPYEQYF.

The genes are TRBV28 and TRBJ1-2; D is unclear. The CDR3 spans 13 residues. Germline CDR1 reads MDHEN; CDR2 reads SYDVKM. V was cut by 5 bases and J by 6 bases, with 13 bases left in between. The CDR3 DNA reads TGTGCCAGCAGTCTCCTCAGTCCGGATGGCTACACCTTC. Protein product: CASSLLSPDGYTF.

J is TRBJ2-2 and V is TRBV6-5, with no clear D. The ends were cut back, 7 bases at V and 6 bases at J, with 18 bases in the middle. The germline V gene encodes CDR1 MNHEY and CDR2 SVGAGI. The CDR3 runs to 15 residues. DNA for the CDR3: TGTGCCAGCACTCCCCTGGGCCCACGCGCCGGGGAGCTGTTTTTT. It yields the protein CASTPLGPRAGELFF.

The chain couples TRBV4-1 to TRBJ2-7; 10 positions agree with TRBD1. Germline V CDR1 and CDR2: MGHRA, YSYEKL. The ends lost 3 bases at V and 0 bases at J; junction bases unmatched: 5. This CDR3 has 16 amino acids. The chain's CDR3 is CASSQSGQGISYEQYF. In DNA form, the CDR3 reads TGCGCCAGCAGCCAGTCGGGACAGGGGATCTCCTACGAGCAGTACTTC.

The V gene is TRBV10-2, the J gene TRBJ2-1, with 13 nucleotides matching TRBD2. J lost 9 bases, V lost 5 bases, and 7 bases had no gene match. The length of the CDR3 is 15 residues. The germline V gene has CDR1 WSHSY and CDR2 SAAADI. The DNA of the CDR3 is TGCGCCAGCAGTCCGACTAGCGGGGGGATGGGTGAGCAGTTCTTC. Amino acid sequence: CASSPTSGGMGEQFF.

The chain carries TRBV19 and TRBJ2-7; a weak D match, TRBD1 (7 bases). Germline assignment: CDR1 LNHDA and CDR2 SQIVND (reference sequence). V shed 5 bases and J shed 2 bases, with 16 bases lying between them. The CDR3 contains 15 residues. CDR3: CASSSPGQRAYEQYF. In nucleotides, the CDR3 is TGTGCCAGTAGTTCACCGGGACAGCGGGCCTACGAGCAGTACTTC.

V is TRBV9 and J is TRBJ1-1, with a possible D match to TRBD1 (5 bases). V lost 4 bases to trimming and J lost 1 base, with 8 bases between them. CDR3 size: 13 residues. Germline CDR1 reads SGDLS; CDR2 reads YYNGEE. Here the CDR3 DNA reads TGTGCCAGCAGCCAGCAGGGGAACACTGAAGCTTTCTTT. This codes for CASSQQGNTEAFF. Complete variable domain (other parts from reference TRBV9 and TRBJ1-1): DSGVTQTPKHLITATGQRVTLRCSPRSGDLSVYWYQQSLDQGLQFLIQYYNGEERAKGNILERFSAQQFPDLHSELNLSSLELGDSALYFCASSQQGNTEAFFGQGTRLTVV.

This CDR3 reads CASSYTGAGQPQHF. CDR3 nucleotide sequence: TGTGCCAGCAGCTACACAGGGGCCGGTCAGCCCCAGCATTTT. The genes are TRBV7-2 and TRBJ1-5, with 7 bases identical to TRBD1. The germline V gene encodes CDR1 SGHTA and CDR2 FQGNSA. The CDR3 contains 14 residues. Trimming took 4 bases from V and 6 from J; bases not matched to a gene: 6.